These 2 T cell receptor beta chains share one sample of origin, sequenced in a study of resident and recirculating memory T cells in vitiligo. Only in-frame clones appear in the TCRdb table, and some are missing; sequencing was by immunoSEQ multiplex PCR. Of tens of thousands of clones in the sample, roughly 92% were seen once. Sequenced input: blood. The receptors come from a male donor with vitiligo.

V is TRBV27 and J is TRBJ1-2; maybe TRBD1 (6 bases). CDR1 is MNHEY, CDR2 SMNVEV, per germline (reference sequence). This CDR3 comprises 14 residues. V shed 6 bases and J shed 1 base, with 12 bases lying between them. CDR3 DNA: TGTGCCAGCAGAACCTCACAGGGTAACTATGGCTACACCTTC. Translation: CASRTSQGNYGYTF.

The chain couples TRBV30 to TRBJ2-1; D is unresolved. The CDR3 contains 16 residues. Trimming removed 0 bases from V and 0 bases from J, with 12 bases in between. Per germline, CDR1 GTSNPN and CDR2 SVGIG (reference sequence). The CDR3 region is CAWSVSLAASYNEQFF. CDR3 coding DNA: TGTGCCTGGAGTGTAAGTCTTGCGGCCTCCTACAATGAGCAGTTCTTC.